These 30 T cell receptor beta chains came from one sample sequenced in a study of T cell clonotyping in hematopoietic cell transplantation. The protocol was immunoSEQ multiplex PCR, while the TCRdb copy is restricted to in-frame clones and leaves out a portion. The sample contains 13,000 to 15,000 clones, over 85% of which appear only once. The source material was PBMCs, sampled 30 days after allogeneic stem cell transplant. The receptors shown here come from a male patient between 60 and 69 years old who had an allogeneic stem cell transplant from an unrelated donor, so the T cells may come from the graft donor. Some clones in this sample may be carry-over from other donors' samples.

The J gene is TRBJ1-1, the V gene TRBV29-1, with TRBD1 identical over 8 bases. This CDR3 has 16 residues. Germline V gene sequence: CDR1 SQVTM, CDR2 ANQGSEA. V gave up 0 bases and J gave up 10 bases; unmatched junction bases: 16. The DNA of the CDR3 is TGCAGCGTTGAAGATGGGGGGCTACAGGGGGTGGCGGGAGCTTTCTTT. It codes for CSVEDGGLQGVAGAFF.

The rearrangement uses TRBV4-1 and TRBJ1-3, with 7 bases identical to TRBD1. J gave up 0 bases and V 6 bases, and 8 bases lay outside the gene matches. Looked up from germline, CDR1 is MGHRA and CDR2 is YSYEKL. CDR3 length: 16 residues. The CDR3 DNA sequence: TGCGCCAGCAGTAACGTAGGGGGCTACTCTGGAAACACCATATATTTT. Translated: CASSNVGGYSGNTIYF.

The gene calls are TRBV10-3 and TRBJ2-2, with D perhaps matching TRBD1 or TRBD2 (5 bases each). Germline V gene data show CDR1 as ENHRY and CDR2 as SYGVKD. The CDR3 spans 14 residues. The V and J ends lost 10 bases and 3 bases respectively, with 15 bases between them. The CDR3 is CATKTAVDTGELFF. DNA of the CDR3: TGTGCCACCAAGACAGCGGTGGACACCGGGGAGCTGTTTTTT.

The J gene is TRBJ2-7, the V gene TRBV4-3; D unresolved. The CDR3 is made up of 13 amino acids. The germline V gene encodes CDR1 LGHNA and CDR2 YSLEER. Trimming cost V 2 bases and J 12 bases, with 17 bases left between them. The chain's CDR3 is CASSQRGPSTMYF. As DNA, the CDR3 is TGCGCCAGCAGCCAACGTGGACCCTCCACCATGTACTTC.

The chain links TRBV6-5 to TRBJ2-7; D is ambiguous. Germline V gives CDR1 MNHEY, CDR2 SVGAGI. With 4 bases removed from V and 4 bases from J, the gap between germline ends came to 11 bases. The CDR3 has 13 amino acids. The CDR3 bases are TGTGCCAGCAGTTTGCTCCTTGAGTACGAGCAGTACTTC. Translated: CASSLLLEYEQYF.

This clone occurred once. The V and J genes are TRBV25-1 and TRBJ1-2; TRBD1 might be the D (5 bases). The CDR3 length is 14 residues. CDR1 and CDR2 (germline): MGHDK, SYGVNS. Trimming shortened V by 1 base and J by 8 bases, and 14 bases separated the two germline ends. The CDR3 DNA follows: TGTGCCAGCAGTGAATTTGGCAGGGAAGTAGGCTACACCTTC. This sequence encodes CASSEFGREVGYTF.

The chain recombines TRBV7-2 with TRBJ2-5; 7 bases map to TRBD1. Germline CDR1 is SGHTA and CDR2 is FQGNSA. This CDR3 region has 15 residues. Losses at the gene ends were 2 bases for V and 7 bases for J; bases not matched to a gene: 10. DNA of the CDR3: TGTGCCAGCAGCTTACGACAGGGTGACGGTGCGACCCAGTACTTC. It is translated as CASSLRQGDGATQYF.

The chain has TRBV19 and TRBJ1-6; no clear D gene. V was cut by 4 bases and J by 4 bases, with 8 bases left in between. This CDR3 has 14 amino acids. Germline V CDR1 and CDR2: LNHDA, SQIVND (reference sequence). CDR3 nucleotide sequence: TGTGCCAGTAGTAATGAAAGATATAATTCACCCCTCCACTTT. Its translation is CASSNERYNSPLHF.

The V call is TRBV4-3, the J call TRBJ1-2; D is ambiguous. This CDR3 region has 12 residues. The V gene lost 1 base and the J gene lost 4 bases, with 4 bases spanning the gap. CDR1 is LGHNA and CDR2 is YSLEER in the germline V gene. CDR3: CASSQGFYGYTF. The CDR3, as DNA: TGCGCCAGCAGCCAAGGGTTCTATGGCTACACCTTC.

The gene calls are TRBV6-5 and TRBJ2-7; D may be TRBD2 (5 bases). Trimming cost V 7 bases and J 0 bases, with 10 bases left between them. Germline loops: CDR1 MNHEY, CDR2 SVGAGI. The CDR3 extends over 13 amino acids. CDR3 in DNA: TGTGCCAGCATGCGGGTCGACTCCTACGAGCAGTACTTC. This translates into CASMRVDSYEQYF.

V and J are TRBV7-2 and TRBJ1-1; D is uncertain. The ends were cut back, 3 bases at V and 0 bases at J, with 8 bases in the middle. Germline V CDR1 and CDR2: SGHTA, FQGNSA. This CDR3 has 14 residues. This chain's CDR3 is CASSFRALNTEAFF. Here the CDR3 DNA reads TGTGCCAGCAGCTTCAGAGCCCTGAACACTGAAGCTTTCTTT.

V usage is TRBV29-1 and J usage is TRBJ1-1, with unresolved D. Germline assignment: CDR1 SQVTM and CDR2 ANQGSEA. This CDR3 contains 10 residues. V was clipped by 7 bases and J by 4 bases, with 7 bases between them. DNA for the CDR3: TGCAGCGGCGGAGGCACTGAAGCTTTCTTT. This codes for CSGGGTEAFF.

In DNA, the CDR3 is TGTGCCAGCAGCAGGACGGGGGAAAAACTGTTTTTT. Translated, it gives CASSRTGEKLFF. The J gene is TRBJ1-4, the V gene TRBV6-5; no firm D call. The germline V gene has CDR1 MNHEY and CDR2 SVGAGI. There are 12 residues in the CDR3. The V end was cut by 6 bases, the J end by 8 bases, with 10 bases between.

This clone has a single count. The chain couples TRBV9 to TRBJ2-3; D perhaps matches TRBD2 (5 bases). Looked up from germline, CDR1 is SGDLS and CDR2 is YYNGEE. Trimming stripped 4 bases from V and 2 bases from J, with 14 bases between. The CDR3 is made up of 15 amino acids. DNA for the CDR3: TGTGCCAGCAGCTCGGGATTTACAGACACAGATACGCAGTATTTT. This sequence encodes CASSSGFTDTDTQYF.

The chain couples TRBV5-1 to TRBJ2-2; D call uncertain. This CDR3 contains 13 residues. V dropped 0 bases and J dropped 6 bases, with 6 bases sitting between them. Germline-derived CDR1 and CDR2 are SGHRS and YFSETQ. CDR3 sequence reads: CASSLEVSGELFF. The DNA for the CDR3 is TGCGCCAGCAGCTTGGAGGTCTCCGGGGAGCTGTTTTTT.

The rearrangement joins TRBV19 to TRBJ1-1; 7 nucleotides agree with TRBD1. Germline CDR1 is LNHDA and CDR2 is SQIVND (reference sequence). CDR3 length equals 12 residues. With V trimmed by 7 bases and J by 5 bases, 4 bases remained unmatched. CDR3 nucleotide sequence: TGTGCCAGTAACGACAGGGCTACTGAAGCTTTCTTT. Translating gives CASNDRATEAFF.

V gene TRBV6-6 combines with J gene TRBJ2-7, with D perhaps given as TRBD1 or TRBD2 (5 bases each). V was shortened by 2 bases and J by 7 bases, with 6 bases between the two germline ends. The length of the CDR3 is 11 residues. CDR1 is MNHNY and CDR2 is SVGAGI in the germline V gene (reference sequence). The CDR3 here is CASSYEGEQYF. As DNA, the CDR3 is TGTGCCAGCAGTTACGAGGGGGAGCAGTACTTC.

The gene calls are TRBV29-1 and TRBJ1-1, with a possible D match to TRBD1 (5 bases). The V end lost 5 bases, the J end lost 3 bases, and 13 bases lay between the germline ends. This CDR3 spans 13 amino acids. Germline V gene lookup returns CDR1 SQVTM and CDR2 ANQGSEA. The CDR3 DNA reads as TGCAGCGTTTCTCAGGGAATGGACACTGAAGCTTTCTTT. Its protein product is CSVSQGMDTEAFF.

This clone was counted a single time. V usage is TRBV6-6 and J usage is TRBJ1-1; D is perhaps TRBD1 (5 bases). V gave up 4 bases and J gave up 5 bases, with 14 bases separating them. The CDR3 consists of 14 residues. Looked up from germline, CDR1 is MNHNY and CDR2 is SVGAGI (reference sequence). The CDR3 DNA reads TGTGCCAGCAGTTCTGGCAATGGGGGAACTGAAGCTTTCTTT. Its translation: CASSSGNGGTEAFF.

This chain joins TRBV4-3 and TRBJ2-3; 10 nucleotides match TRBD2. The germline CDR1 and CDR2 sequences are LGHNA and YSLEER. The CDR3 sequence is 14 residues long. With V trimmed by 6 bases and J by 1 base, 1 base remained unmatched. The CDR3 sequence is CASSLAGGTDTQYF. CDR3 nucleotide sequence: TGCGCCAGCAGTCTAGCGGGGGGCACAGATACGCAGTATTTT.

V gene TRBV19 combines with J gene TRBJ2-7, with D uncertain. Germline CDR1 and CDR2: LNHDA and SQIVND (reference sequence). Trimming removed 0 bases from V and 2 bases from J, with 17 bases in between. The CDR3 length is 17 residues. CDR3: CASSIEWSRTRPYEQYF. The CDR3 DNA reads TGTGCCAGTAGTATAGAGTGGTCACGCACCCGTCCCTACGAGCAGTACTTC.

CDR3 DNA sequence: TGTGCCAGCAGCTTGAGCGCAGGTCAGGGCATTCAGTACTTC. Translation: CASSLSAGQGIQYF. This rearrangement joins TRBV7-9 to TRBJ2-4; weak D call: TRBD1 (5 bases). This CDR3 has 14 amino acids. Trimming pared 3 bases from V and 9 bases from J, leaving 15 bases between. The germline CDR1 and CDR2 sequences are SEHNR and FQNEAQ (reference sequence).

The chain links TRBV6-5 to TRBJ2-5; D possibly uses TRBD1 or TRBD2 (5 bases each). Germline-derived CDR1 and CDR2 are MNHEY and SVGAGI. Between the trimmed V and J ends, which lost 2 bases and 5 bases, there was a span of 15 bases. The CDR3 extends over 15 amino acids. The CDR3 DNA follows: TGTGCCAGCAGTTACCGGGGAGAAAGGGGTGAGACCCAGTACTTC. Translated, it gives CASSYRGERGETQYF.

V is TRBV10-1 and J is TRBJ1-1; D unclear. Germline CDR1 WNHNN, CDR2 SYGVQD (reference sequence). The V end lost 8 bases, the J end lost 2 bases, and 12 bases lay between the germline ends. CDR3 length equals 13 residues. The CDR3 nucleotides are TGCGCCAGCCTTTTTGGTCTTAACACTGAAGCTTTCTTT. Amino acid sequence: CASLFGLNTEAFF.

The CDR3 here is CASSPAQGGDYGYTF. The CDR3 DNA reads as TGTGCCAGCAGCCCGGCCCAGGGGGGGGACTATGGCTACACCTTC. The chain is built from TRBV5-4 and TRBJ1-2; the match to TRBD1 covers 7 bases. CDR3 length equals 15 residues. V gave up 4 bases and J gave up 3 bases; unmatched junction bases: 9. Germline lookup yields CDR1 SGHNT and CDR2 YYREEE (reference sequence).

This sequence joins TRBV7-8 and TRBJ2-5, with TRBD2 matching over 7 bases. The germline V gene has CDR1 SGHVS and CDR2 FQNEAQ. The V gene end was trimmed by 2 bases and the J gene end by 3 bases; junction bases not matched to a gene: 9. The CDR3 loop spans 16 amino acids. Here the CDR3 reads CASSLWGGGIEETQYF. The CDR3 region has the DNA TGTGCCAGCAGCTTATGGGGCGGGGGTATAGAAGAGACCCAGTACTTC.

The chain carries TRBV5-6 and TRBJ1-2, with D possibly matching TRBD1 (5 bases). The V gene lost 6 bases and the J gene lost 3 bases, with 18 bases spanning the gap. CDR1 is SGHDT, CDR2 YYEEEE, per germline. The CDR3 is made up of 15 amino acids. In DNA, the CDR3 is TGTGCCAGCACCTTCGACGGGGGAGGCGACTATGGCTACACCTTC. Protein sequence: CASTFDGGGDYGYTF.

The chain carries TRBV11-2 and TRBJ2-7; no firm D call. This CDR3 region has 13 residues. The germline V gene encodes CDR1 SGHAT and CDR2 FQNNGV. The V and J ends lost 1 base and 7 bases respectively, with 11 bases between them. The CDR3 sequence: CASSLVGRSEQYF. Written as DNA, the CDR3 is TGTGCCAGCAGCTTAGTCGGCCGATCGGAGCAGTACTTC.

This chain connects TRBV11-2 to TRBJ1-1; no clear D. CDR3 length: 13 amino acids. Germline V lookup: CDR1 SGHAT, CDR2 FQNNGV. Trimming stripped 1 base from V and 4 bases from J, with 7 bases between. The CDR3: CASSLVPGTEAFF. In DNA form, the CDR3 reads TGTGCCAGCAGCTTAGTTCCGGGCACTGAAGCTTTCTTT.

The chain employs TRBV5-6 and TRBJ2-5; possible D gene TRBD1, 5 bases. V was trimmed by 2 bases and J by 5 bases, leaving 10 bases between them. CDR3 length: 13 residues. The V gene's germline CDR1 is SGHDT and CDR2 YYEEEE. CDR3 sequence: CASSFARAETQYF. The CDR3, as DNA: TGTGCCAGCAGCTTTGCCAGGGCGGAGACCCAGTACTTC.